The 25 T cell receptor beta chains presented below share a single source sample, sequenced in a study of T cells in Graves' hyperthyroidism and ophthalmopathy. Template material for amplifying TCR beta CDR3 regions consisted of RNA transcripts. First-round RT-PCR of the TCR CDR3 relied on the HTBI primer set. In TCRdb, the multiplex PCR reads were re-called with MiXCR into one record per CDR3 protein. The sample holds hundreds of thousands of distinct CDR3 sequences; approximately 15% are singletons and the top ten take roughly 5.5%. The sequencing sample was made of blood. All receptors derive from a woman in her twenties or thirties with Graves' hyperthyroidism that later progressed to Graves' ophthalmopathy.

This clonotype was detected only a few times. Relative to the germline gene, one junction end is altered; a read error may explain this. This sequence joins TRBV7-9 and TRBJ2-2; TRBD2 might be the D (5 bases). This CDR3 comprises 14 residues. Germline CDR1 is SEHNR and CDR2 is FQNEAQ (reference sequence). The CDR3 DNA follows: TGTGCCAGCGGCTTATACCCGGGAAACGGGGAGCTGTTTTTT. It specifies CASGLYPGNGELFF.

This clonotype was seen repeatedly, ten times or more. The rearrangement joins TRBV2 to TRBJ2-7, with 8 bases matching TRBD1. This CDR3 is built from 14 residues. The trim removed 5 bases at V and 2 bases at J, leaving 5 bases unmatched. CDR1 and CDR2 (germline): SNHLY, FYNNEI. The CDR3 region has the DNA TGTGCCAGCAGTACCGACAGGGGCCCCTACGAGCAGTACTTC. Translating gives CASSTDRGPYEQYF.

Remarks on this clonotype: A much larger clone lies one base from this, so it may be a read error. The CDR3 DNA follows: TGTGCCAGCGGCCAAGACTCATCGGGGCAGACCCAGTACTTC. It is translated as CASGQDSSGQTQYF. V usage is TRBV3-1 and J usage is TRBJ2-5, with D perhaps matching TRBD1 or TRBD2 (5 bases each). The germline V gene encodes CDR1 LGHDT and CDR2 YNNKEL (reference sequence). This CDR3 contains 14 residues.

This clonotype came up many times. DNA of the CDR3: TGCAGTGCTAGAGTTTACCCGAGCGGAACCTCCTACGAGCAGTACTTC. It specifies CSARVYPSGTSYEQYF. The V and J genes are TRBV20-1 and TRBJ2-7; maybe TRBD2 (5 bases). V lost 1 base and J lost 0, with 16 bases in between. CDR3 length: 16 amino acids. Looked up from germline, CDR1 is DFQATT and CDR2 is SNEGSKA (reference sequence).

Concerning this clonotype: It may be a read error: a sequence one base away is much more abundant. The chain is built from TRBV19 and TRBJ1-5, with TRBD1 matching 8 bases. Per germline, CDR1 LNHDA and CDR2 SQIVND (reference sequence). The CDR3 has 16 residues. The DNA of the CDR3 is TGTGCCAGTCAAGATCAGGGGGCGTTCGGCAATCAGCCCCGGCATTTT. Translated: CASQDQGAFGNQPRHF.

This chain joins TRBV7-9 and TRBJ1-2; TRBD1 is a possible D gene (5 bases). The CDR3 is 18 residues long. Germline V lookup: CDR1 SEHNR, CDR2 FQNEAQ (reference sequence). V dropped 4 bases and J dropped 3 bases, with 24 bases sitting between them. CDR3 amino acids: CASSSRGETQKRYYGYTF. CDR3 in DNA: TGTGCCAGCAGCTCCAGAGGGGAGACCCAGAAGAGGTACTATGGCTACACCTTC.

In its sample, this clonotype was seen once. This clone may be a read error of a much larger clone one base away. V usage is TRBV5-4 and J usage is TRBJ2-5; TRBD2 agrees at 9 bases. The J segment lost 4 bases and the V segment lost 4 bases, leaving 11 bases of the junction unmatched. The germline V gene has CDR1 SGHNT and CDR2 YYREEE (reference sequence). This CDR3 region has 16 residues. In nucleotides, the CDR3 is TGTGCCAGCAGCATGGGACCAGCGGGAGGAGGAGAGACCCAGTACTTC. This sequence encodes CASSMGPAGGGETQYF.

V is TRBV7-2 and J is TRBJ2-7; 10 positions match TRBD2. The CDR3 sequence is 16 residues long. J was trimmed by 4 bases and V by 1 base; bases with no gene match: 7. The germline V gene encodes CDR1 SGHTA and CDR2 FQGNSA. The CDR3 sequence: CASSLESASGSYEQYF. Written as DNA, the CDR3 is TGTGCCAGCAGCTTAGAATCGGCTAGCGGGAGTTACGAGCAGTACTTC.

In this sample, this clonotype turned up a few times. V gene TRBV16 combines with J gene TRBJ1-2; D is unclear. This CDR3 has 16 residues. CDR1 and CDR2 (germline): KGHSY, FQNENV. The V gene lost 4 bases and the J gene lost 1 base, with 16 bases spanning the gap. The CDR3 bases are TGTGCCAGCAGCCGATACGTGGGAACTGTTAACTATGGCTACACCTTC. Amino acid sequence: CASSRYVGTVNYGYTF.

This clonotype was seen a few times. A much larger clone is a single base away; this may be a read error. V and J are TRBV3-1 and TRBJ2-5; 11 bases are shared with TRBD2. Germline V gene sequence: CDR1 LGHDT, CDR2 YNNKEL (reference sequence). CDR3 size: 14 residues. The chain's CDR3 is CASSPSGRQVTQYF. The CDR3 nucleotides read TGTGCCAGCAGCCCTAGCGGGAGGCAAGTGACCCAGTACTTC.

Only a few counts were recorded for this clonotype. The J gene is TRBJ1-4, the V gene TRBV7-3, with D possibly being TRBD1 (6 bases). This CDR3 has 14 amino acids. The V end was cut by 6 bases, the J end by 8 bases, with 16 bases between. Germline V CDR1 and CDR2: SGHTA, FQGTGA. The CDR3 DNA reads TGTGCCAGCAGTGCCTCAGGGGCCGGGGAAAAACTGTTTTTT. Translation gives CASSASGAGEKLFF.

The rearrangement uses TRBV6-5 and TRBJ2-3; 7 bases align to TRBD2. This CDR3 spans 15 amino acids. J was trimmed by 1 base and V by 3 bases; bases with no gene match: 4. The V gene's germline CDR1 is MNHEY and CDR2 SVGAGI. CDR3 in DNA: TGTGCCAGCAGTTATCGCGGGAGAGGCACAGATACGCAGTATTTT. Translating gives CASSYRGRGTDTQYF.

In the case of this clonotype: Since a much larger clone is just one base distant, this may be a read error. The chain is built from TRBV20-1 and TRBJ2-7, with 7 nucleotides matching TRBD1. Germline loops: CDR1 DFQATT, CDR2 SNEGSKA (reference sequence). There are 12 residues in the CDR3. CDR3 sequence: CGARGGSYEQYF. CDR3 nucleotide sequence: TGCGGTGCTCGAGGGGGCAGCTACGAGCAGTACTTC.

In its sample, this clonotype was seen many times. The V gene is TRBV30, the J gene TRBJ2-5; 14 nucleotides agree with TRBD2. V was clipped by 1 base and J by 2 bases; unmatched bases: 3. The CDR3 is 16 amino acids. Germline lookup yields CDR1 GTSNPN and CDR2 SVGIG (reference sequence). For the CDR3, the DNA is TGTGCCTGGAGTGGCGGACTAGCGGGAGGTCAAGAGACCCAGTACTTC. This translates into CAWSGGLAGGQETQYF.

This clonotype was seen ten or more times. The V call is TRBV29-1, the J call TRBJ2-1, with a tentative D call TRBD1 (6 bases). This CDR3 is 14 amino acids long. V was shortened by 5 bases and J by 4 bases, with 15 bases between the two germline ends. Germline V gives CDR1 SQVTM, CDR2 ANQGSEA. CDR3 in amino acids: CSVTGNPVYNEQFF. The CDR3 DNA sequence: TGCAGCGTTACAGGGAACCCGGTTTACAATGAGCAGTTCTTC.

This clonotype has more than one count but fewer than ten. One end of the junction does not line up with germline, which may come from a read error. This rearrangement joins TRBV19 to TRBJ1-2; no reliable D call. The CDR3 is 11 amino acids. Germline V CDR1 and CDR2: LNHDA, SQIVND (reference sequence). The chain's CDR3 is CASSIASSAAF. CDR3 DNA sequence: TGTGCCAGTAGTATAGCCTCGTCCGCGGCCTTC.

V gene TRBV20-1 combines with J gene TRBJ2-3; 8 bases match TRBD2. Trimming took 8 bases from V and 0 from J; bases not matched to a gene: 7. Germline V lookup: CDR1 DFQATT, CDR2 SNEGSKA (reference sequence). The CDR3 is 14 amino acids. The CDR3 spells CSTISSGSTDTQYF. CDR3 coding DNA: TGCAGTACTATTTCTAGCGGGAGCACAGATACGCAGTATTTT.

This clonotype was picked up a small number of times. V is TRBV5-1 and J is TRBJ1-1; possibly TRBD1 for D (6 bases). Germline V CDR1 and CDR2: SGHRS, YFSETQ. The CDR3 runs 16 residues. V was trimmed by 4 bases and J by 0 bases, leaving 16 bases between them. In nucleotides, the CDR3 is TGCGCCAGCAGCCCTGAAAGGGGGGTAATGAACACTGAAGCTTTCTTT. This sequence encodes CASSPERGVMNTEAFF.

This clonotype was recorded at least ten times. The CDR3 DNA reads as TGTGCCAGCAGTTACCGGGGAACTAGCGGCTACAATGAGCAGTTCTTC. The encoded protein is CASSYRGTSGYNEQFF. The V and J genes are TRBV6-2 or TRBV6-3 and TRBJ2-1; the match to TRBD2 covers 8 bases. The CDR3 is made up of 16 amino acids. J was trimmed by 3 bases and V by 2 bases; bases with no gene match: 6. Germline V CDR1 and CDR2: MNHEY, SVGEGT.

This clonotype was seen at least ten times. The CDR3 nucleotides are TGTGCCAGCAGTTTAGGTCTTGATCCGTTCTTC. This codes for CASSLGLDPFF. The rearrangement joins TRBV28 to TRBJ2-1; D ambiguous. Trimming took off 2 bases at V and 15 bases at J, with 11 bases between the two ends. CDR1 is MDHEN and CDR2 is SYDVKM in the germline V gene. CDR3 length: 11 amino acids.

This clonotype was recorded at least ten times. The V and J genes are TRBV10-2 and TRBJ2-7; 7 bases are shared with TRBD2. Germline V gene data show CDR1 as WSHSY and CDR2 as SAAADI. The CDR3 contains 15 residues. Trimming took 5 bases from V and 5 from J; bases not matched to a gene: 12. The CDR3 DNA reads TGCGCCAGCAGTATATCTAGCGGAGCTGGAAACGAGCAGTACTTC. It codes for CASSISSGAGNEQYF.

This clonotype was seen repeatedly, ten times or more. The J gene is TRBJ2-2, the V gene TRBV11-2; D gene unclear. V was clipped by 8 bases and J by 9 bases, with 13 bases between them. The CDR3 spans 12 residues. Germline CDR1 is SGHAT and CDR2 is FQNNGV. CDR3 sequence (DNA): TGTGCCAGCGGCGCAGGAACCCGGGAGCTGTTTTTT. Translated, it gives CASGAGTRELFF.

This clonotype has a count of ten or more. The rearrangement links TRBV7-9 to TRBJ1-6; no definite D call. There are 14 residues in the CDR3. In germline, CDR1 is SEHNR, CDR2 FQNEAQ (reference sequence). Deletions cut 2 bases from V and 11 bases from J, with 13 bases between. The CDR3: CASSLRESDPPLHF. For the CDR3, the DNA is TGTGCCAGCAGCTTACGAGAGAGTGATCCACCCCTCCACTTT. The full variable domain, its missing parts supplied by reference TRBV7-9 and TRBJ1-6, is DTGVSQNPRHKITKRGQNVTFRCDPISEHNRLYWYRQTLGQGPEFLTYFQNEAQLEKSRLLSDRFSAERPKGSFSTLEIQRTEQGDSAMYLCASSLRESDPPLHFGNGTRLTVT.

The V and J genes are TRBV24-1 and TRBJ1-1; perhaps TRBD1 as D (5 bases). The length of the CDR3 is 15 residues. The germline V gene encodes CDR1 KGHDR and CDR2 SFDVKD. Between the trimmed V and J ends, which lost 3 bases and 1 base, there was a span of 11 bases. This chain's CDR3 is CATSDPGRENTEAFF. The CDR3 DNA reads as TGTGCCACCAGTGATCCGGGACGGGAGAACACTGAAGCTTTCTTT.

This clonotype was seen ten or more times. The rearrangement links TRBV4-3 to TRBJ1-1; D not resolved. CDR3 size: 13 residues. The ends were cut back, 0 bases at V and 7 bases at J, with 9 bases in the middle. Germline CDR1 and CDR2: LGHNA and YSLEER. CDR3 protein: CASSQDRHLEAFF. In nucleotides, the CDR3 is TGCGCCAGCAGCCAAGATAGGCATCTTGAAGCTTTCTTT.